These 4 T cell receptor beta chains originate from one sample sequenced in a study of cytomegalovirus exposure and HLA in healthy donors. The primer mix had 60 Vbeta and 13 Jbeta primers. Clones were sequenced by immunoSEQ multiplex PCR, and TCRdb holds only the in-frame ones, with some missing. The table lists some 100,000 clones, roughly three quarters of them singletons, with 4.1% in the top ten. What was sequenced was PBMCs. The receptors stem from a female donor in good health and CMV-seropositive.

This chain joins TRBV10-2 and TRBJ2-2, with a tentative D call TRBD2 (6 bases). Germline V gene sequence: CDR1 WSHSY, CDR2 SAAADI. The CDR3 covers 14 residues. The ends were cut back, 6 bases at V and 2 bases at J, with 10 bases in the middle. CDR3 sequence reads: CASRLGGNTGELFF. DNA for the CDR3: TGCGCCAGCAGGCTGGGGGGAAACACCGGGGAGCTGTTTTTT.

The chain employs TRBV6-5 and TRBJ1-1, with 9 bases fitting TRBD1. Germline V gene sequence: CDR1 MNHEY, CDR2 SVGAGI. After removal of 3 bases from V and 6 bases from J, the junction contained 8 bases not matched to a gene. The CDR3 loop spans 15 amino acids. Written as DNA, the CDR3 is TGTGCCAGCAGTTATTTCGGGACAGGGATAGCTGAAGCTTTCTTT. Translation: CASSYFGTGIAEAFF.

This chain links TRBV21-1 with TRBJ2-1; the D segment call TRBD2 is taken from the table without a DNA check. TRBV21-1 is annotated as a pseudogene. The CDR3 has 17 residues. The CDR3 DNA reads TGTGCCAGCAGCAAAAAAGGACTAGCGGGAGGAGGAAATGAGCAGTTCTTC. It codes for CASSKKGLAGGGNEQFF.

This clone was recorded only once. CDR3 loop: CASSNRVGTEAFF. The CDR3 DNA sequence: TGTGCCAGCAGCAACAGGGTCGGGACTGAAGCTTTCTTT. The chain employs TRBV7-2 and TRBJ1-1; weak D call: TRBD1 (6 bases). V dropped 5 bases and J dropped 5 bases, with 12 bases sitting between them. CDR3 size: 13 residues. Looked up from germline, CDR1 is SGHTA and CDR2 is FQGNSA.